This T cell receptor (beta chain) was found in a study of brain T cells in children with intractable seizures. Whole-study results and caveats: HCMV serostatus was not known, and viral specificity came from CDR3 similarity only. Pre- and post-surgery blood differed in depth, so pre-surgery absences may be undersampling.

A note on this clone: Its antigen remains unknown.

V was cut by 4 bases and J by 2 bases, with 17 bases left in between. This CDR3 contains 16 residues. The germline V gene encodes CDR1 MNHNS and CDR2 SASEGT. The time point here: blood from clinic visit 5 months post-surgery; TSC patient then seizure free. Sequencing was limited to surgery cases with top T cell transcript signatures in brain tissue. Profiled with immunoSEQ multiplex PCR; TCRdb holds only in-frame clones, not every one. This table holds about 320,000 clones, 85% to 95% found once. The chain joins TRBV6-1 to TRBJ2-5; D is perhaps TRBD1 or TRBD2 (5 bases each). The source was peripheral blood, collected roughly 5 months after surgery. The clonotype originates from a boy in the first two years of life with tuberous sclerosis and intractable seizures. This CDR3 is CASSAPGGILQETQYF. For the CDR3, the DNA is TGTGCCAGCAGTGCCCCTGGGGGTATTCTGCAAGAGACCCAGTACTTC.